This TCR beta chain was retrieved from a study of cytomegalovirus exposure and HLA in healthy donors. General observations from the study: Later on, an analysis tied 15,000 or so TCR beta sequences to HLA alleles at 0.05 false discovery rate.

This PCR relied on a set of 60 Vbeta primers and 13 Jbeta primers. Repertoires were generated with immunoSEQ multiplex PCR, while TCRdb's copy carries only in-frame clones and drops some. This table has more than 110,000 clones, 80% appearing once. On this clone: Its specificity is unknown.

The V gene lost 2 bases and the J gene lost 5 bases, with 10 bases spanning the gap. Germline values: CDR1 SGDLS, CDR2 YYNGEE. The CDR3 sequence is 13 residues long. V usage is TRBV9 and J usage is TRBJ1-1; no reliable D call. This clonotype was sampled from a male donor in good health and CMV-seronegative. The material sequenced was PBMCs. The CDR3, as DNA: TGTGCCAGCAGCGTTGGTCAACAGACTGAAGCTTTCTTT. This codes for CASSVGQQTEAFF.